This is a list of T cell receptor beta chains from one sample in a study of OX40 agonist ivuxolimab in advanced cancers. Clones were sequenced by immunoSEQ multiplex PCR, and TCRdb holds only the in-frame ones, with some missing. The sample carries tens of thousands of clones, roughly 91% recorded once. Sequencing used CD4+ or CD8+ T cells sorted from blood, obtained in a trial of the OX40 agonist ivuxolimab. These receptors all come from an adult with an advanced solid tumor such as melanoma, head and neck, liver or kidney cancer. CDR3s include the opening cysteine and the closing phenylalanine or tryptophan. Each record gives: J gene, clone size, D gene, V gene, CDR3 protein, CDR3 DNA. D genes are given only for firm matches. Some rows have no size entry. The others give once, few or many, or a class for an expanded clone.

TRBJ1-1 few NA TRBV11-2 CASSLYTEAFF TGTGCCAGCAGCTTATACACTGAAGCTTTCTTT
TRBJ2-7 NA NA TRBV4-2 CASSHGGKEAREQYF TGTGCCAGCAGCCATGGGGGGAAAGAGGCTAGGGAGCAGTACTTC
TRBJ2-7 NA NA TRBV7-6 CASSPQVRYEQYF TGTGCCAGCAGCCCCCAAGTCAGATACGAGCAGTACTTC
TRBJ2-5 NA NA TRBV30 CAWSWERLETQYF TGTGCCTGGAGTTGGGAGCGCCTAGAGACCCAGTACTTC
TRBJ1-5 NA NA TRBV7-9 CASSNHNQPQHF TGTGCCAGCAGCAACCACAATCAGCCCCAGCATTTT
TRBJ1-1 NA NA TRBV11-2 CASSLHPQSRGEAFF TGTGCCAGCAGCTTGCACCCCCAGAGTCGGGGTGAAGCTTTCTTT
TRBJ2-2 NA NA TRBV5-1 CASSLGESTGELFF TGCGCCAGCAGCTTGGGTGAATCCACCGGGGAGCTGTTTTTT
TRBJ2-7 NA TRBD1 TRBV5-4 CASSLDRDDEQYF TGTGCCAGCAGCCTGGACAGGGACGACGAGCAGTACTTC
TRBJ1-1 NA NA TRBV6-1 CASSEGPPGQGGTEAFF TGTGCCAGCAGTGAAGGCCCCCCGGGGCAGGGTGGAACTGAAGCTTTCTTT
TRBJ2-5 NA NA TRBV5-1 CASSADRFSSNQYF TGCGCCAGCAGCGCCGACAGGTTCTCCAGTAACCAGTACTTC
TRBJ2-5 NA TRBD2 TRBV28 CASSLPDGLAGLETQYF TGTGCCAGCAGTCTCCCCGACGGACTAGCGGGACTAGAGACCCAGTACTTC
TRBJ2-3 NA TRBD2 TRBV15 CATSRESLAGRTDTQYF TGTGCCACCAGCAGAGAATCTCTAGCGGGGCGCACAGATACGCAGTATTTT
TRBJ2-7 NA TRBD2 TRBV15 CATSRTSGSSEYF TGTGCCACCAGCAGGACTAGCGGGAGCTCCGAGTACTTC
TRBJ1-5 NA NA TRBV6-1 CASTDVWSQHF TGTGCCAGCACCGACGTGTGGTCCCAGCATTTT
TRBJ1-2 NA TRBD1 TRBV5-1 CASSSPGQKDGYTF TGCGCCAGCAGCTCCCCGGGACAGAAAGATGGCTACACCTTC
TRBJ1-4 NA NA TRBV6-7 CASSYSKGGLASGKLFF TGTGCCAGCAGTTACTCGAAAGGGGGGCTCGCTTCAGGAAAACTGTTTTTT
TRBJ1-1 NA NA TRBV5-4 CASSPPSAAAEAFF TGTGCCAGCAGCCCGCCCTCAGCCGCCGCTGAAGCTTTCTTT
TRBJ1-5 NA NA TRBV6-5 CASSYSEPGSGQPQHF TGTGCCAGCAGTTACTCCGAACCCGGGTCAGGTCAGCCCCAGCATTTT
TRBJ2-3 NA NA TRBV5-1 CASSLYRDTDTQYF TGCGCCAGCAGCTTGTACCGGGACACAGATACGCAGTATTTT
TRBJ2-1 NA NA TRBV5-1 CASSLNLPRNEQFF TGCGCCAGCAGCTTAAACCTCCCCCGGAATGAGCAGTTCTTC
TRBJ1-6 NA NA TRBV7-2 CASSLDRWGDSPLHF TGTGCCAGCAGCTTAGATCGGTGGGGGGATTCACCCCTCCACTTT
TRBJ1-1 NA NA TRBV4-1 CASSRGGGVTEAFF TGCGCCAGCAGCCGGGGAGGCGGCGTCACTGAAGCTTTCTTT
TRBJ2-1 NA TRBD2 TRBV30 CAWSAGLAGYDEQFF TGTGCCTGGAGTGCGGGACTAGCGGGATACGATGAGCAGTTCTTC
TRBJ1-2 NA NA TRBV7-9 CASSTETGRDGYTF TGTGCCAGCAGCACTGAGACAGGTCGTGATGGCTACACCTTC
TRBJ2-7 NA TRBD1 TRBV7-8 CASSPRQGRLPEQYF TGTGCCAGCAGCCCCCGACAGGGCCGGTTGCCCGAGCAGTACTTC
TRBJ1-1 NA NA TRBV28 CASSFPGSFPMNTEAFF TGTGCCAGCAGTTTTCCAGGGTCGTTTCCCATGAACACTGAAGCTTTCTTT
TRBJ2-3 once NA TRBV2 CAGLMATAYGGTQYF TGTGCCGGGCTCATGGCGACAGCCTACGGGGGTACGCAGTATTTT
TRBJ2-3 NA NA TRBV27 CAGSTGWGITDTQYF TGTGCCGGCAGTACCGGATGGGGGATCACAGATACGCAGTATTTT
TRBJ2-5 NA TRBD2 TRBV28 CASSQRGPGETQYF TGTGCCAGCAGCCAGCGGGGTCCGGGGGAGACCCAGTACTTC
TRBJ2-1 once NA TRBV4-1 CASSQERPATYNEQFF TGCGCCAGCAGCCAAGAAAGACCAGCAACCTACAATGAGCAGTTCTTC
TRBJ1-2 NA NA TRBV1 CTSRAGRVRKTYGYTF TGCACCAGCAGGGCAGGCCGTGTGCGAAAGACCTATGGCTACACCTTC
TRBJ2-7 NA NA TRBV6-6 CASSYSPGPHQYF TGTGCCAGCAGTTACTCGCCAGGGCCCCACCAGTACTTC
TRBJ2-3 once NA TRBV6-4 CASSDSWGRDTQYF TGTGCCAGCAGTGACTCGTGGGGGAGAGATACGCAGTATTTT
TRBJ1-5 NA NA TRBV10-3 CAISETVSNQPQHF TGTGCCATCAGTGAGACAGTTAGCAATCAGCCCCAGCATTTT
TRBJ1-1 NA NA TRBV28 CASSFGRRLGWVF TGTGCCAGCAGTTTCGGCAGGAGGCTCGGTTGGGTCTTT
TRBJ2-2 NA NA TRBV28 CASSPLGSGELFF TGTGCCAGCAGTCCCCTCGGGTCCGGGGAGCTGTTTTTT
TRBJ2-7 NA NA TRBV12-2 CASRLAWQYF TGTGCAAGTCGCTTAGCATGGCAGTACTTC
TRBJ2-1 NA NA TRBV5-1 CASSDGTLYNEQFF TGCGCCAGCAGCGACGGGACACTTTACAATGAGCAGTTCTTC
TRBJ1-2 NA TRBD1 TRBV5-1 CASSGDRENYGYTF TGCGCCAGCAGCGGGGACAGGGAAAACTATGGCTACACCTTC
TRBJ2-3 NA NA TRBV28 CASTVTGGGITDTQYF TGTGCCAGCACAGTTACCGGGGGTGGGATTACAGATACGCAGTATTTT
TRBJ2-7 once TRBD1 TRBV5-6 CASSFLPGQGTYEQYF TGTGCCAGCAGCTTTCTACCGGGACAGGGAACCTACGAGCAGTACTTC
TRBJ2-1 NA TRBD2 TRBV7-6 CASSLRASGRAGNEQFF TGTGCCAGCAGCTTACGGGCTAGCGGGAGGGCCGGTAATGAGCAGTTCTTC